This T cell receptor (beta chain) originates from a study of T cells after yellow fever vaccination. On the study more broadly: SMART-Seq v4 Ultra Low Input served to prepare low-cell-number fractions. Study results and caveats: The CD4 compartment and the CD8 compartment contained a small share of clonotypes in common. Peak timing came faster in the weaker secondary response, day 5 versus 15.

Conversion of TCR transcripts into cDNA relied on 5'RACE template switching, which added a universal primer site and UMIs. In TCRdb, the 5' RACE reads were re-called with MiXCR into one record per CDR3 protein. The sample lists 240,000 or so distinct CDR3 sequences, 6.9% occurring once. The CDR3 has 16 amino acids. With regard to this clonotype: The antigen remains undetermined.

The sample was CD4+ T cells sorted from PBMCs, taken 15 days after the yellow fever booster vaccination. This chain joins TRBV21-1 and TRBJ2-7. TRBV21-1 is a recognized pseudogene. The TCR sequence derives from a man between 25 and 39 years old who received the YFV17D yellow fever vaccine. The CDR3 bases are TGTGCCAGCCCGCCACTCGACTGGTTCCGACTCTACGAGCAGTACTTC. It codes for CASPPLDWFRLYEQYF.